This T cell receptor beta chain is from a study of lymphopenia after photon versus proton radiotherapy (dated by TCRdb to about 2019). Notes on the research overall: In patients with gastrointestinal tumors who developed high-grade lymphopenia, the study compared the immunological effects of photon radiation therapy with those of proton radiation therapy. The cohort included some 20 patients with gastrointestinal tumors who developed lymphopenia after receiving either photon or proton therapy. The study was designed to characterize how the impact on the immune system differs between the two radiation modalities. General conclusions and limits of the study: After the lymphocyte count nadir, repertoires from photon-treated patients showed oligoclonal expansion, particularly of CD8+ Temra cells, and this expansion drove the decline in diversity. The authors looked at the survival association only in patients who died, and they framed better survival with proton therapy as a possibility rather than a demonstrated result. During treatment, patients who received proton therapy stayed relatively stable, whereas patients who received photon therapy lost naive T cells and TCR diversity and gained effector/memory populations. Among patients across the cohort who died, overall survival time showed an inverse correlation with a larger post-nadir drop in TCR diversity.

This clone has only a few counts. Its antigen remains unidentified. Per-base qualities were not stored, and no clone one base away is much larger. The library was produced with the immunoSEQ multiplex PCR assay. Deep sequencing of rearranged TCR beta loci, alongside multiparametric flow cytometry, was used to profile T cell repertoires. TCRdb mirrors the immuneACCESS table, restricted to in-frame sequences. Some clones are absent from its copies; in checked studies, under half trace to an unresolved V gene, and the reason for the others is unknown. Within this sample are roughly 63,000 clones, with around 84% of them counted one time only. The ten largest clones add up to around 2% of the sample. This clonotype was sampled from a man aged 55 to 70 with pancreatic cancer. The starting material was peripheral blood, obtained from a patient treated with proton-based radiotherapy.

Here the CDR3 is given as CASSGSLGETQYF. The DNA is TGTGCCAGCAGCGGGAGTCTCGGGGAGACCCAGTACTTC. The chain employs TRBV11-3 and TRBJ2-5, with TRBD2 as a weak D call on 5 bases. V is shortened by 5 bases, J by 5 bases, and the region joining them spans 12 bases. CDR1 is given as SGHNT and CDR2 as YENEEA, both from the germline V gene. Measured from the cysteine to the phenylalanine, the CDR3 is 13 residues long. Only the CDR3 DNA stays, 39 bases, in frame from base 1.